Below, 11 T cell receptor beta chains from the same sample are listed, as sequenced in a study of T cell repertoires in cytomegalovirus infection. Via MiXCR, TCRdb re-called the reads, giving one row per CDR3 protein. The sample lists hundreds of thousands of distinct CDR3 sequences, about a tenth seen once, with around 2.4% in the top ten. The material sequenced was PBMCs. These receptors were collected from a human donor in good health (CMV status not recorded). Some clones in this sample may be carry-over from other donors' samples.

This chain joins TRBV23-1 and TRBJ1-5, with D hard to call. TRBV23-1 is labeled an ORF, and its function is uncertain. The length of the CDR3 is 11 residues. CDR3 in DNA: TGCGCGCCCCGGAGCAATCAGCCCCAGCATTTT. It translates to CAPRSNQPQHF.

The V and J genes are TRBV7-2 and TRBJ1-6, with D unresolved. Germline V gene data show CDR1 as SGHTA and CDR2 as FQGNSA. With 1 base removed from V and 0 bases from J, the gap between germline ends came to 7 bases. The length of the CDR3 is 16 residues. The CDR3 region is CASSLDYSSYNSPLHF. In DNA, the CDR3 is TGTGCCAGCAGCTTAGATTACAGCTCCTATAATTCACCCCTCCACTTT.

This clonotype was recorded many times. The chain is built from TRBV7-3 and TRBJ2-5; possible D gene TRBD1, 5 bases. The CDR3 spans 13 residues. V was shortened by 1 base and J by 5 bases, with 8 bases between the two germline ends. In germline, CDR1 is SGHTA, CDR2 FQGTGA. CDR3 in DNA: TGTGCCAGCAGCTTAATAGGGGTGGAGACCCAGTACTTC. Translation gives CASSLIGVETQYF.

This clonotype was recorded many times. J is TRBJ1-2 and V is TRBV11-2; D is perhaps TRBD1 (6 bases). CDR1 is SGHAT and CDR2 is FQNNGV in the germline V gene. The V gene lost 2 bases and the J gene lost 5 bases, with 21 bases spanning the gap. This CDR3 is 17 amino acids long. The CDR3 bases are TGTGCCAGCAGCTTACCTCCCTTTGGACAGAACCTTTATGGCTACACCTTC. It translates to CASSLPPFGQNLYGYTF.

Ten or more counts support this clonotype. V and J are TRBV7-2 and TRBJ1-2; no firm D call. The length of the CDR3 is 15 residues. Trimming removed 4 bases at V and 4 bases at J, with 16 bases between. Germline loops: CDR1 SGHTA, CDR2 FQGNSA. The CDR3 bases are TGTGCCAGCAGCTCCCCGGAGAGAGCTAGCTATGGCTACACCTTC. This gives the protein CASSSPERASYGYTF. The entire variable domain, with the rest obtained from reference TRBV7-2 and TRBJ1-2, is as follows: GAGVSQSPSNKVTEKGKDVELRCDPISGHTALYWYRQSLGQGLEFLIYFQGNSAPDKSGLPSDRFSAERTGGSVSTLTIQRTQQEDSAVYLCASSSPERASYGYTFGSGTRLTVV.

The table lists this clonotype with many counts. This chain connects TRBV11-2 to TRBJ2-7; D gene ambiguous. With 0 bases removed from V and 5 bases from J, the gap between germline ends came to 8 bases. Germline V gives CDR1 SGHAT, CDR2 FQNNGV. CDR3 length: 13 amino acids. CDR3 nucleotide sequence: TGTGCCAGCAGCTTAGATCTTCTGGACGAGCAGTACGTC. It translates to CASSLDLLDEQYV.

CDR3: CASSPRGTPSKYNEQFF. CDR3 nucleotide sequence: TGTGCCAGCAGCCCGCGGGGGACACCAAGTAAATACAATGAGCAGTTCTTC. The chain links TRBV6-1 to TRBJ2-1; possibly TRBD2 for D (7 bases). V dropped 6 bases and J dropped 4 bases, with 22 bases sitting between them. CDR3 length: 17 amino acids. Germline CDR1 and CDR2: MNHNS and SASEGT.

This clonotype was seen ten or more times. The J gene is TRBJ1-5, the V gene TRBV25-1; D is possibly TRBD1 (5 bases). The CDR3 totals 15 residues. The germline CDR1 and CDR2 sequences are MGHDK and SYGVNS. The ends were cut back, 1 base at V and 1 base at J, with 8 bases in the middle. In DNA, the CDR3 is TGTGCCAGCAGTGAATCGGGGGTGAGCAATCAGCCCCAGCATTTT. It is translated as CASSESGVSNQPQHF. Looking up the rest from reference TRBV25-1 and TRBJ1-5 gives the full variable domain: EADIYQTPRYLVIGTGKKITLECSQTMGHDKMYWYQQDPGMELHLIHYSYGVNSTEKGDLSSESTVSRIRTEHFPLTLESARPSHTSQYLCASSESGVSNQPQHFGDGTRLSIL.

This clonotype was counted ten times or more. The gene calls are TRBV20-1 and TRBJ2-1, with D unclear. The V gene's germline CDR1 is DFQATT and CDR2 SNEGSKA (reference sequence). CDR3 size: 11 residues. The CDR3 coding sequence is TGCAGCGTAACAAGGGACAATGAGCAGTTCTTC. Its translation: CSVTRDNEQFF.

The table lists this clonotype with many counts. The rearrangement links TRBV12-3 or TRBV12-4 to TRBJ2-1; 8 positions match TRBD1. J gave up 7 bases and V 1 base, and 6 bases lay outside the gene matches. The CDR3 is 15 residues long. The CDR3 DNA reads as TGTGCCAGCAGTTTAGGTCAGGGGGCTGGAAATGAGCAGTTCTTC. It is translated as CASSLGQGAGNEQFF.

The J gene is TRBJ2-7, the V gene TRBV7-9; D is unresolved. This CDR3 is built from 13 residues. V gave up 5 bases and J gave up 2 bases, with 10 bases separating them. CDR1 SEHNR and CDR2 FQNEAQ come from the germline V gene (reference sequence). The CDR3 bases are TGTGCCAGCAGCCCCCCGCCGGCCTACGAGCAGTACGTC. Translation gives CASSPPPAYEQYV.